These 32 T cell receptor beta chains were sequenced from one sample in a study of T cell repertoires in cytomegalovirus infection. MiXCR, run by TCRdb on the reads, gives a single entry per CDR3 protein. Counted here are about 740,000 distinct CDR3 sequences, about 40% occurring once; the ten biggest clones make up 2.5% to 3.5%. Sequenced: PBMCs. The receptors originated from a human donor in good health (CMV status not recorded). Some clones in this sample may be carry-over from other donors' samples.

Ten or more counts support this clonotype. The V and J genes are TRBV10-3 and TRBJ1-5; 12 bases line up with TRBD1. Germline loops: CDR1 ENHRY, CDR2 SYGVKD. There are 17 residues in the CDR3. V shed 6 bases, J shed 3 bases, and the junction held 9 bases outside the gene matches. In DNA, the CDR3 is TGTGCCATCAGGCCCGGGACAGGGGGCTCGGACAATCAGCCCCAGCATTTT. Its protein product is CAIRPGTGGSDNQPQHF.

This chain joins TRBV6-1 and TRBJ1-4, with 7 bases lining up with TRBD1. J lost 7 bases, V lost 6 bases, and 8 bases had no gene match. The CDR3 spans 14 residues. From germline, CDR1 is MNHNS and CDR2 SASEGT. CDR3 sequence: CASSRQGWGEKLFF. DNA for the CDR3: TGTGCCAGCAGCCGACAGGGTTGGGGTGAAAAACTGTTTTTT.

This clonotype occurred a few times. The V and J genes are TRBV7-2 and TRBJ1-6; 10 bases fit TRBD1. The germline gives CDR1 SGHTA, CDR2 FQGNSA. V was clipped by 7 bases and J by 1 base; unmatched bases: 4. This CDR3 is built from 16 residues. The CDR3 DNA sequence: TGTGCCAGCATGACAGGGGGCGCTTCCTATAATTCACCCCTCCACTTT. This sequence encodes CASMTGGASYNSPLHF. Based on the CDR3 plus reference TRBV7-2 and TRBJ1-6, the full variable domain is GAGVSQSPSNKVTEKGKDVELRCDPISGHTALYWYRQSLGQGLEFLIYFQGNSAPDKSGLPSDRFSAERTGGSVSTLTIQRTQQEDSAVYLCASMTGGASYNSPLHFGNGTRLTVT.

This clonotype turned up a few times. This chain joins TRBV28 and TRBJ1-1; 9 bases align to TRBD1. CDR1 is MDHEN and CDR2 is SYDVKM in the germline V gene. The ends lost 6 bases at V and 4 bases at J; junction bases unmatched: 12. This CDR3 region has 16 residues. This CDR3 is CASSLHGTGIITEAFF. The CDR3 DNA follows: TGTGCCAGCAGCTTACACGGGACAGGGATAATCACTGAAGCTTTCTTT.

About this clonotype itself: At one boundary the junction diverges from the germline segment, which might be a read error. CDR3 DNA: TGTGCCAGCAGCCCTCCACCCAAAGATACCCAGTACTTC. Amino acid sequence: CASSPPPKDTQYF. The V gene is TRBV7-9, the J gene TRBJ2-5; D gene uncertain. The CDR3 contains 13 residues. CDR1 is SEHNR, CDR2 FQNEAQ, per germline (reference sequence).

This clonotype was found many times. CDR3 nucleotides: TGTGCCAGCATCCGATCTATCTCCCCGGGGGGAAAACTGTTTTTT. This sequence encodes CASIRSISPGGKLFF. The chain uses TRBV7-8 and TRBJ1-4, with D maybe TRBD1 (5 bases). With 7 bases removed from V and 10 bases from J, the gap between germline ends came to 22 bases. Looked up from germline, CDR1 is SGHVS and CDR2 is FQNEAQ. There are 15 residues in the CDR3.

This clonotype showed up just a few times. This rearrangement joins TRBV28 to TRBJ1-2; 10 nucleotides line up with TRBD1. Germline V lookup: CDR1 MDHEN, CDR2 SYDVKM. This CDR3 contains 14 residues. V lost 1 base and J lost 10; bases outside the gene matches: 6. This CDR3 is CASSLLTGGHDYTF. The CDR3 DNA sequence: TGTGCCAGCAGTTTATTGACAGGGGGCCATGACTACACCTTC.

A few counts support this clonotype. This chain links TRBV7-2 with TRBJ2-1, with no clear D. This CDR3 contains 12 residues. CDR1 SGHTA and CDR2 FQGNSA come from the germline V gene. Trimming took 2 bases from V and 10 from J, leaving 9 bases between them. The CDR3 DNA follows: TGTGCCAGCAGCTTAAAGAGGTGGGAGCAGTTCTTC. Residues: CASSLKRWEQFF.

A single count supports this clonotype. Sequence at one end of the junction differs from germline and may be a read error. The gene calls are TRBV7-2 and TRBJ1-2, with a weak D call TRBD1 (5 bases). The CDR3 is 17 amino acids. Per germline, CDR1 SGHTA and CDR2 FQGNSA. Here the CDR3 reads CASSPPTSRGLRDGSTF. CDR3 nucleotides: TGTGCCAGCAGCCCCCCGACAAGCCGGGGCCTTCGTGATGGCTCCACCTTC.

This clonotype was detected many times. The V gene is TRBV29-1, the J gene TRBJ2-3; TRBD2 matches 10 bases. V trimming: 2 bases; J trimming: 5 bases; junction bases outside the gene matches: 7. This CDR3 comprises 15 residues. Germline V gene sequence: CDR1 SQVTM, CDR2 ANQGSEA. The CDR3 reads CSVELAGAMGDTQYF. The CDR3 DNA reads as TGCAGCGTTGAACTAGCGGGGGCCATGGGAGATACGCAGTATTTT.

The chain carries TRBV20-1 and TRBJ2-1; D may correspond to TRBD1 or TRBD2 (5 bases each). Germline-derived CDR1 and CDR2 are DFQATT and SNEGSKA (reference sequence). CDR3 size: 16 residues. V was shortened by 6 bases and J by 8 bases, with 26 bases between the two germline ends. The DNA for the CDR3 is TGCAGTGCCAGGGACCCAACGGCAACCCTCCGGGATGAGCAGTTCTTC. This encodes CSARDPTATLRDEQFF.

The rearrangement joins TRBV6-1 to TRBJ2-2; 12 bases are shared with TRBD2. The CDR3 extends over 17 amino acids. Germline CDR1 is MNHNS and CDR2 is SASEGT. Trimming at V came to 2 bases and at J to 6 bases, leaving 7 bases not matched to a gene. CDR3 residues: CASSEYRTSGVSGELFF. In nucleotides, the CDR3 is TGTGCCAGCAGTGAATACCGGACTAGCGGGGTCTCCGGGGAGCTGTTTTTT.

The chain uses TRBV12-3 or TRBV12-4 and TRBJ2-1; 9 positions match TRBD1. The CDR3 loop spans 14 amino acids. The V gene end was trimmed by 6 bases and the J gene end by 8 bases; junction bases not matched to a gene: 8. In DNA form, the CDR3 reads TGTGCCAGCAGCCGGACAGGGGTCGGGGATGAGCAGTTCTTC. Its protein product is CASSRTGVGDEQFF.

This clonotype was observed a handful of times. The chain is built from TRBV10-3 and TRBJ2-2; D is perhaps TRBD1 (6 bases). Trimming stripped 10 bases from V and 0 bases from J, with 12 bases between. The germline CDR1 and CDR2 sequences are ENHRY and SYGVKD. The CDR3 has 14 residues. The CDR3 here is CATGTFSNTGELFF. As DNA, the CDR3 is TGTGCCACCGGGACATTTTCGAACACCGGGGAGCTGTTTTTT.

This clonotype was observed a few times. This chain joins TRBV28 and TRBJ1-2, with 7 bases fitting TRBD1. From germline, CDR1 is MDHEN and CDR2 SYDVKM. The CDR3 runs to 13 residues. Unmatched junction bases numbered 7, after V lost 4 bases and J lost 8 bases. The CDR3 sequence is CASSSEGAQGYTF. The CDR3 nucleotides read TGTGCCAGCAGTTCGGAGGGGGCGCAAGGCTACACCTTC.

This clonotype was found a few times. V and J are TRBV12-3 or TRBV12-4 and TRBJ1-1; D is unclear. The CDR3 length is 13 residues. V shed 8 bases and J shed 3 bases, with 13 bases lying between them. The CDR3 nucleotides are TGTGCCAGCCGCGATTCTGGGTACACTGAAGCTTTCTTT. Its protein product is CASRDSGYTEAFF.

The V gene is TRBV7-6, the J gene TRBJ2-7, with 9 bases aligning to TRBD2. Germline V lookup: CDR1 SGHVS, CDR2 FNYEAQ. CDR3 size: 16 residues. The ends lost 3 bases at V and 0 bases at J; junction bases unmatched: 6. The CDR3 loop reads CASSLGSGRASYEQYF. The CDR3 DNA sequence: TGTGCCAGCAGCTTGGGTAGCGGGAGAGCCTCCTACGAGCAGTACTTC. Drawing the rest from reference TRBV7-6 and TRBJ2-7, the complete variable domain is GAGVSQSPRYKVTKRGQDVALRCDPISGHVSLYWYRQALGQGPEFLTYFNYEAQQDKSGLPNDRFSAERPEGSISTLTIQRTEQRDSAMYRCASSLGSGRASYEQYFGPGTRLTVT.

This clonotype showed up just a few times. The rearrangement links TRBV28 to TRBJ1-5, with D maybe TRBD1 (5 bases). Trimming pared 4 bases from V and 7 bases from J, leaving 17 bases between. Looked up from germline, CDR1 is MDHEN and CDR2 is SYDVKM. This CDR3 is 15 amino acids long. CDR3 nucleotides: TGTGCCAGCAGTTCCCCGGACGGGGGAACCCAGCCCCAGCATTTT. Amino acids: CASSSPDGGTQPQHF.

The chain links TRBV20-1 to TRBJ1-4; 7 positions agree with TRBD1. Unmatched junction bases numbered 1, after V lost 3 bases and J lost 0 bases. The CDR3 extends over 14 amino acids. Germline CDR1 and CDR2: DFQATT and SNEGSKA (reference sequence). In DNA, the CDR3 is TGCAGTGCTAGGGACAGGACAACTAATGAAAAACTGTTTTTT. It codes for CSARDRTTNEKLFF.

The V call is TRBV18, the J call TRBJ2-3; the match to TRBD2 covers 8 bases. This CDR3 has 17 residues. Germline values: CDR1 KGHSH, CDR2 LQKENI. With 2 bases clipped from V and 3 bases from J, the junction kept 10 bases outside the gene matches. This CDR3 is CASSPVGAGEVTDTQYF. CDR3 DNA sequence: TGTGCCAGCTCACCAGTTGGAGCGGGAGAAGTTACAGATACGCAGTATTTT.

The chain is built from TRBV28 and TRBJ1-1; the match to TRBD1 covers 8 bases. The CDR3 covers 15 residues. CDR1 is MDHEN and CDR2 is SYDVKM in the germline V gene. Unmatched junction bases numbered 8, after V lost 4 bases and J lost 4 bases. The CDR3 coding sequence is TGTGCCAGCAGTTCCTTCCAGGGGGCACTCACTGAAGCTTTCTTT. This translates into CASSSFQGALTEAFF.

The J gene is TRBJ1-1, the V gene TRBV20-1, with 7 nucleotides matching TRBD1. Unmatched junction bases numbered 8, after V lost 1 base and J lost 0 bases. The CDR3 length is 16 residues. In germline, CDR1 is DFQATT, CDR2 SNEGSKA (reference sequence). The CDR3 loop reads CSARGYRGGVNTEAFF. CDR3 bases: TGCAGTGCTAGAGGCTACAGGGGAGGTGTGAACACTGAAGCTTTCTTT.

This clonotype was seen a few times. The chain has TRBV20-1 and TRBJ2-7; perhaps TRBD1 as D (8 bases). Trimming pared 3 bases from V and 6 bases from J, leaving 18 bases between. This CDR3 contains 14 residues. Germline loops: CDR1 DFQATT, CDR2 SNEGSKA (reference sequence). CDR3 DNA sequence: TGCAGTGCTAGGGGGGGGGCAGGGGGCTTCGAGCAGTACTTC. The encoded protein is CSARGGAGGFEQYF.

The chain recombines TRBV28 with TRBJ1-2; weak D call: TRBD1 (5 bases). CDR1 is MDHEN, CDR2 SYDVKM, per germline. The V end lost 2 bases, the J end lost 5 bases, and 9 bases lay between the germline ends. The CDR3 spans 13 residues. CDR3 amino acids: CASSLEGPYGYTF. The CDR3 coding sequence is TGTGCCAGCAGTTTAGAGGGGCCGTATGGCTACACCTTC.

V and J are TRBV7-8 and TRBJ2-7; TRBD2 agrees at 11 bases. CDR3 size: 15 residues. The V gene's germline CDR1 is SGHVS and CDR2 FQNEAQ. V lost 3 bases and J lost 2; bases outside the gene matches: 3. CDR3 region: CASSLLSGRAYEQYF. CDR3 nucleotides: TGTGCCAGCAGCTTGCTTAGCGGGAGGGCCTACGAGCAGTACTTC.

Many counts were recorded for this clonotype. The genes are TRBV20-1 and TRBJ2-7; no reliable D call. CDR3 length equals 15 residues. Trimming stripped 2 bases from V and 2 bases from J, with 16 bases between. The V gene's germline CDR1 is DFQATT and CDR2 SNEGSKA (reference sequence). The CDR3 region has the DNA TGCAGTGCTAGACGGACGGACCTAACTACCTACGAGCAGTACTTC. Protein sequence: CSARRTDLTTYEQYF.

This chain joins TRBV2 and TRBJ2-1, with 7 bases aligning to TRBD2. The CDR3 runs 14 residues. CDR1 and CDR2 from the germline V gene are SNHLY and FYNNEI. V dropped 11 bases and J dropped 2; count of bases not matched to a gene: 9. The CDR3 sequence: CAEGRGSTYNEQFF. CDR3 DNA sequence: TGTGCCGAAGGGCGGGGGTCAACCTACAATGAGCAGTTCTTC.

This chain connects TRBV7-8 to TRBJ1-4; 8 nucleotides line up with TRBD1. This CDR3 has 15 amino acids. The germline V gene has CDR1 SGHVS and CDR2 FQNEAQ. With 5 bases clipped from V and 4 bases from J, the junction kept 6 bases outside the gene matches. In DNA, the CDR3 is TGTGCCAGCAGCACCCGGACAGGGTATAATGAAAAACTGTTTTTT. Its protein product is CASSTRTGYNEKLFF.

The chain uses TRBV6-1 and TRBJ1-2; D is unclear. CDR1 is MNHNS and CDR2 is SASEGT in the germline V gene. Trimming removed 5 bases from V and 8 bases from J, with 18 bases in between. The CDR3 extends over 14 amino acids. The CDR3 DNA follows: TGTGCCAGCAGTTACTCGGATACCACGGACGGCTACACCTTC. Translating it yields CASSYSDTTDGYTF.

This clonotype was recorded a few times. This chain connects TRBV28 to TRBJ2-3, with unresolved D. The CDR3 is 14 residues long. Trimming left V 5 bases short and J 2 bases short, with 11 bases between. The V gene's germline CDR1 is MDHEN and CDR2 SYDVKM. The CDR3, as DNA: TGTGCCAGCAGTCCCGCCGGACCCACAGATACGCAGTATTTT. As protein: CASSPAGPTDTQYF.

This clonotype appeared a few times. The CDR3 loop is CASRAAPNSNQPQHF. CDR3 sequence (DNA): TGTGCCAGCAGGGCCGCCCCGAATAGCAATCAGCCCCAGCATTTT. The J gene is TRBJ1-5, the V gene TRBV6-4; D ambiguous. Trimming removed 6 bases from V and 0 bases from J, with 12 bases in between. Germline V lookup: CDR1 MRHNA, CDR2 SNTAGT. The CDR3 runs to 15 residues.

The gene calls are TRBV20-1 and TRBJ1-2, with 8 bases matching TRBD1. With 3 bases clipped from V and 3 bases from J, the junction kept 12 bases outside the gene matches. CDR1 is DFQATT and CDR2 is SNEGSKA in the germline V gene (reference sequence). This CDR3 is 16 amino acids long. For the CDR3, the DNA is TGCAGTGCTAGGGCCACGGGACAGGATAACCACTATGGCTACACCTTC. Protein: CSARATGQDNHYGYTF.